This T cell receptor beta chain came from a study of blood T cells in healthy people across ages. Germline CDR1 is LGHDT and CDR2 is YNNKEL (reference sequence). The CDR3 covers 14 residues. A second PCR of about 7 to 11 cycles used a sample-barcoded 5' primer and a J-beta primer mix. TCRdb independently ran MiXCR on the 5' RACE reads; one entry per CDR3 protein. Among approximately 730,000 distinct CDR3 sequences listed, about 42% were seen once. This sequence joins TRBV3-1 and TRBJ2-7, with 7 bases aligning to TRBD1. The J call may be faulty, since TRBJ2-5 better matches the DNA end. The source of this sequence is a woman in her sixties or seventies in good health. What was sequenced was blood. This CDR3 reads CASSRSGTAVTQYF. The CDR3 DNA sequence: TGTGCCAGCAGCCGATCCGGGACAGCAGTGACCCAGTACTTC.